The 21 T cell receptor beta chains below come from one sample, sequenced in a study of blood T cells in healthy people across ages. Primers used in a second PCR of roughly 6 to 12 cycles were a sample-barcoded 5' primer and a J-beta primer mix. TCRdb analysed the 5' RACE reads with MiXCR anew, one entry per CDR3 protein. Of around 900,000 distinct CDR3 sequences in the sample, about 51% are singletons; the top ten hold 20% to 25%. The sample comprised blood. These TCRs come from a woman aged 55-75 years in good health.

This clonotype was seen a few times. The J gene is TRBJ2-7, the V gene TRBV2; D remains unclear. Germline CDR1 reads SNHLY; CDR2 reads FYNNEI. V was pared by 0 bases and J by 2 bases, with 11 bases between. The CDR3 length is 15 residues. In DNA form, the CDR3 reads TGTGCCAGCAGTGAAGCTGGGTGGGGAACCTACGAGCAGTACTTC. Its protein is CASSEAGWGTYEQYF. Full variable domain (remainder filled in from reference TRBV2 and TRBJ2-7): EPEVTQTPSHQVTQMGQEVILRCVPISNHLYFYWYRQILGQKVEFLVSFYNNEISEKSEIFDDQFSVERPDGSNFTLKIRSTKLEDSAMYFCASSEAGWGTYEQYFGPGTRLTVT.

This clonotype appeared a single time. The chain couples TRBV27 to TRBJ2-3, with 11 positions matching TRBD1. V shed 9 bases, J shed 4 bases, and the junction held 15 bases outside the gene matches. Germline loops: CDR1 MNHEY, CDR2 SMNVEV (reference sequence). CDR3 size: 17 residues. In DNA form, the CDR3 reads TGTGCCAGTAGACTTGGTGCGGGACAGGGGGTTGCAGATACGCAGTATTTT. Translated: CASRLGAGQGVADTQYF.

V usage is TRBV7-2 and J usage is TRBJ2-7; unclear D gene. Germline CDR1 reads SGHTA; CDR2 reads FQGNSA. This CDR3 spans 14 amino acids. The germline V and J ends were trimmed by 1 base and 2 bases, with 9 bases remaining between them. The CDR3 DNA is TGTGCCAGCAGCTTAGTTTTCGGAACCTACGAGCAGTACTTC. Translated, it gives CASSLVFGTYEQYF.

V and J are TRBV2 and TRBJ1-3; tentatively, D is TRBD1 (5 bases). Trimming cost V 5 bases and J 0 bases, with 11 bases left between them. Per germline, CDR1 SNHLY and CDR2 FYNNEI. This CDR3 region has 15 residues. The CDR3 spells CASSKGTYSGNTIYF. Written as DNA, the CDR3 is TGTGCCAGCAGTAAAGGGACGTACTCTGGAAACACCATATATTTT.

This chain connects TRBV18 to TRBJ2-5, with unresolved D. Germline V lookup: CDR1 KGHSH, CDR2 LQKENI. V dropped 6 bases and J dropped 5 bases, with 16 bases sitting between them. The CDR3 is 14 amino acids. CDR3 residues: CASSQSTSRETQYF. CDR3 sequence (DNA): TGTGCCAGCTCTCAAAGCACCTCCCGGGAGACCCAGTACTTC.

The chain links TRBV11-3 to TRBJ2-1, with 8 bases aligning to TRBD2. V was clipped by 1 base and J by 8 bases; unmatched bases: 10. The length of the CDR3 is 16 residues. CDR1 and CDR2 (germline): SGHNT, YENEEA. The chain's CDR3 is CASSLGGAGGPDEQFF. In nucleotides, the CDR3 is TGTGCCAGCAGCTTAGGAGGTGCGGGAGGCCCGGATGAGCAGTTCTTC.

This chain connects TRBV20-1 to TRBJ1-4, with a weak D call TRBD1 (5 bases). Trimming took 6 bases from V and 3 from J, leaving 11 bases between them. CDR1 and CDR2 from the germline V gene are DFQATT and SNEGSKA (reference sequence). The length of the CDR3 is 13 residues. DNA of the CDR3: TGCAGTGCCAAGGGGTCCCCTAATGAAAAACTGTTTTTT. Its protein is CSAKGSPNEKLFF.

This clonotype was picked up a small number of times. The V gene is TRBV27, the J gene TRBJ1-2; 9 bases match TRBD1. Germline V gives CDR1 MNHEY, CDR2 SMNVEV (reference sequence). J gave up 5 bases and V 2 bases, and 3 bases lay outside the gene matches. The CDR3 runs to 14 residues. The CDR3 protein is CASSLPGTGYGYTF. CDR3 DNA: TGTGCCAGCAGTTTACCTGGGACAGGGTATGGCTACACCTTC.

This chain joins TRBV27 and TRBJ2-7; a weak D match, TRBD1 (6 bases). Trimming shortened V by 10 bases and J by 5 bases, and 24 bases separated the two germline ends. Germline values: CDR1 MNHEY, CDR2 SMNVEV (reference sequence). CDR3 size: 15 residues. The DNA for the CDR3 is TGTGCCACTGATCCCCCGGGACAACCTGGCCACGAGCAGTACTTC. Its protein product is CATDPPGQPGHEQYF.

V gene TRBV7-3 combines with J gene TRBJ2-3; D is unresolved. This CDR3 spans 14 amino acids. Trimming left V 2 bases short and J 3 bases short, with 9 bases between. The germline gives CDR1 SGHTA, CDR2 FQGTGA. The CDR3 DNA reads TGTGCCAGCAGCTTAGCTATGGGGACAGATACGCAGTATTTT. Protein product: CASSLAMGTDTQYF.

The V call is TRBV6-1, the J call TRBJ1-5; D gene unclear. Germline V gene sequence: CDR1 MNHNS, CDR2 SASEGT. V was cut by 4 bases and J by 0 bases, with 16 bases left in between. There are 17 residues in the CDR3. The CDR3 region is CASSVGRAVYSNQPQHF. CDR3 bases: TGTGCCAGCAGTGTTGGGCGGGCGGTTTATAGCAATCAGCCCCAGCATTTT.

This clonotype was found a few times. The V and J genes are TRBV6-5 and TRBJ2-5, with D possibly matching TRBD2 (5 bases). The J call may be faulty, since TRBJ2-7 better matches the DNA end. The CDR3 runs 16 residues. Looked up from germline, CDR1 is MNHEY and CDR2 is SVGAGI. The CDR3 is CASSYSSGSIPYEQYF. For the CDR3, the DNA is TGTGCCAGCAGTTACTCGTCGGGGTCTATTCCCTACGAGCAGTACTTC.

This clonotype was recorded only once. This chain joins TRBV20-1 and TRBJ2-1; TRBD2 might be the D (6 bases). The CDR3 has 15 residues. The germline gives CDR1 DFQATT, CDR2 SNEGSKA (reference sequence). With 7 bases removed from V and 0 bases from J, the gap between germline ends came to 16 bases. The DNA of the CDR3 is TGCAGTGGGAGGGGTTTTGGACGCTCCTACAATGAGCAGTTCTTC. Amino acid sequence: CSGRGFGRSYNEQFF.

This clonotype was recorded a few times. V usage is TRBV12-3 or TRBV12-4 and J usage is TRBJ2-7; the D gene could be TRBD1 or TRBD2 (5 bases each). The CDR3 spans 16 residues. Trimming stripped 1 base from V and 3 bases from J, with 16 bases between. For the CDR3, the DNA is TGTGCCAGCAGTTTAGGGTTGGGGGAAGGTTTCTACGAGCAGTACTTC. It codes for CASSLGLGEGFYEQYF.

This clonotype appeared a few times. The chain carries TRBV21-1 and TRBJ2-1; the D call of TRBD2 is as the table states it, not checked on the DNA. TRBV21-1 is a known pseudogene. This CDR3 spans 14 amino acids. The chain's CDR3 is CASSKGKREREQFF. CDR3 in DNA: TGTGCCAGCAGCAAAGGAAAGCGGGAGAGGGAGCAGTTCTTC.

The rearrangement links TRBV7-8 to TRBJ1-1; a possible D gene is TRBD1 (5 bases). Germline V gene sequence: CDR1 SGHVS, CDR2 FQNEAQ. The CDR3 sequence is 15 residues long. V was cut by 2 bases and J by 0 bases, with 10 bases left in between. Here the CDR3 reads CASSLQGHLNTEAFF. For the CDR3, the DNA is TGTGCCAGCAGCTTACAGGGTCATCTGAACACTGAAGCTTTCTTT. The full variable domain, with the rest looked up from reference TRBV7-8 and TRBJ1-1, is GAGVSQSPRYKVAKRGQDVALRCDPISGHVSLFWYQQALGQGPEFLTYFQNEAQLDKSGLPSDRFFAERPEGSVSTLKIQRTQQEDSAVYLCASSLQGHLNTEAFFGQGTRLTVV.

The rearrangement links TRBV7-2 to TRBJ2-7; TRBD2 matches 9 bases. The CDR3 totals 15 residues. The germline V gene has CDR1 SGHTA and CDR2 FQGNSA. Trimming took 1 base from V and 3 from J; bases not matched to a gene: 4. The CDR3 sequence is CASSLGPSGDYEQYF. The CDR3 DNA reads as TGTGCCAGCAGCTTAGGTCCTAGCGGGGACTACGAGCAGTACTTC.

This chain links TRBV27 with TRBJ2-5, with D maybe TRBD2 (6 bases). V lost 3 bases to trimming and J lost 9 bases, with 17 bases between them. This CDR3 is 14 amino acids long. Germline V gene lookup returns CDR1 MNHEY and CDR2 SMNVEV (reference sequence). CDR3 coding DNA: TGTGCCAGCAGTTTGGACTACCCATCGGGGCCCCAGTACTTC. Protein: CASSLDYPSGPQYF.

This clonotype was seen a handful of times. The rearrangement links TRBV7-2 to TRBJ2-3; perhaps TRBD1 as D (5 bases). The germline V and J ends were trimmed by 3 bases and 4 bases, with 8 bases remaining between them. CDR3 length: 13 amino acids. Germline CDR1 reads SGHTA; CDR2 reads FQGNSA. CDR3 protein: CASSFREADTQYF. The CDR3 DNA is TGTGCCAGCAGCTTCAGGGAAGCAGATACGCAGTATTTT.

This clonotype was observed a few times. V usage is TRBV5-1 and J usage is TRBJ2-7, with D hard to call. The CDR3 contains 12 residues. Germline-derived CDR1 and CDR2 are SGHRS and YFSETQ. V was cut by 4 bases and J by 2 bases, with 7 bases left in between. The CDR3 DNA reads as TGCGCCAGCAGCCCGAACGCCTACGAGCAGTACTTC. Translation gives CASSPNAYEQYF.

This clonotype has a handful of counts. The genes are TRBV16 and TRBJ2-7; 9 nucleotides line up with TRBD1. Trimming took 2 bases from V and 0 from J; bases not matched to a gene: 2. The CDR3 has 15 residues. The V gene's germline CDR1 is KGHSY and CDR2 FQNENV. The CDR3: CASSQGQGISYEQYF. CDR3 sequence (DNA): TGTGCCAGCAGCCAAGGACAGGGGATCTCCTACGAGCAGTACTTC.